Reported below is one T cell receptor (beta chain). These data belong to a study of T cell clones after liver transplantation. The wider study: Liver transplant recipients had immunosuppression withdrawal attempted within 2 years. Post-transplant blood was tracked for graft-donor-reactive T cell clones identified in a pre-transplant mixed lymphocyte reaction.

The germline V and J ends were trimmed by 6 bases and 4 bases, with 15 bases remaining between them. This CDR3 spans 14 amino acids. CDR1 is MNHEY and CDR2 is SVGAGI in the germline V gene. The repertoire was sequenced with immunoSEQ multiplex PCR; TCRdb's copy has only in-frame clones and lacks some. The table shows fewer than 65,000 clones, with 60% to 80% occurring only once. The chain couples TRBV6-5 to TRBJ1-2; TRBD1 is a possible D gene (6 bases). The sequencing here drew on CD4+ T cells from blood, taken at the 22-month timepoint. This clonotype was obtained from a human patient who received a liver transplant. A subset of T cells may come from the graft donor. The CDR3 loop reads CASSRETGPYGYTF. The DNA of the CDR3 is TGTGCCAGCAGCCGCGAGACAGGCCCCTATGGCTACACCTTC.